The 18 T cell receptor beta chains below come from one sample, sequenced in a study of T cells in Graves' hyperthyroidism and ophthalmopathy. Amplified TCR beta CDR3 regions came from RNA transcripts. The HTBI primer set was used in a first-round RT-PCR of the TCR CDR3. TCRdb reprocessed the multiplex PCR reads with MiXCR, giving one entry per CDR3 protein. Of more than 650,000 distinct CDR3 sequences detected, 11% to 15% appear once; the ten largest clones hold 10% to 13%. The sequenced material came from blood. The receptors originated from a woman aged 18 to 35 with Graves' hyperthyroidism.

This chain links TRBV29-1 with TRBJ1-2; D is unresolved. Germline loops: CDR1 SQVTM, CDR2 ANQGSEA. V was clipped by 0 bases and J by 5 bases, with 7 bases between them. The CDR3 has 12 amino acids. CDR3 residues: CSVEDYGYGYTF. CDR3 bases: TGCAGCGTTGAAGATTACGGATATGGCTACACCTTC.

The chain is built from TRBV6-2 or TRBV6-3 and TRBJ2-7, with 9 bases identical to TRBD2. The CDR3 sequence is 15 residues long. The germline gives CDR1 MNHEY, CDR2 SVGEGT. V was pared by 2 bases and J by 5 bases, with 7 bases of the junction left unmatched. In nucleotides, the CDR3 is TGTGCCAGCAGTTACCCCACCCGACTAGCGGACGAGCAGTACTTC. Its protein product is CASSYPTRLADEQYF.

The V call is TRBV7-2, the J call TRBJ2-3, with 10 bases identical to TRBD2. CDR3 length equals 16 residues. Germline lookup yields CDR1 SGHTA and CDR2 FQGNSA. The J segment lost 4 bases and the V segment lost 4 bases, leaving 8 bases of the junction unmatched. CDR3 protein: CASSSSGLAASDTQYF. Written as DNA, the CDR3 is TGTGCCAGCAGCTCCTCAGGACTAGCGGCCTCAGATACGCAGTATTTT.

This clonotype has more than one count but fewer than ten. The chain links TRBV7-3 to TRBJ2-7; 8 bases map to TRBD2. CDR1 is SGHTA and CDR2 is FQGTGA in the germline V gene. The J segment lost 4 bases and the V segment lost 2 bases, leaving 4 bases of the junction unmatched. This CDR3 contains 14 residues. CDR3 amino acids: CASSLWAGGYEQYF. The CDR3 DNA is TGTGCCAGCAGCTTATGGGCGGGAGGTTACGAGCAGTACTTC.

This clonotype was counted at least ten times. J is TRBJ2-3 and V is TRBV28; D assignment may be TRBD1 or TRBD2 (5 bases each). CDR1 is MDHEN and CDR2 is SYDVKM in the germline V gene. CDR3 length: 13 amino acids. Trimming stripped 5 bases from V and 9 bases from J, with 15 bases between. The CDR3 DNA is TGTGCCAGCAGTAGGGGACCGGATCGAACGCAGTATTTT. This sequence encodes CASSRGPDRTQYF.

The chain has TRBV14 and TRBJ2-7; 7 bases agree with TRBD2. Trimming took 2 bases from V and 0 from J; bases not matched to a gene: 16. The germline CDR1 and CDR2 sequences are SGHDN and FVKESK. CDR3 length: 19 amino acids. CDR3 bases: TGTGCCAGCAGCCAATCGAGGGGCGGGAGTCTCCGCTACTCCTACGAGCAGTACTTC. Translating it yields CASSQSRGGSLRYSYEQYF.

J is TRBJ2-5 and V is TRBV7-9, with 12 bases that match TRBD2. Germline loops: CDR1 SEHNR, CDR2 FQNEAQ (reference sequence). The V and J ends lost 5 bases and 2 bases, in that order; junction bases with no gene match: 6. The CDR3 loop spans 16 amino acids. CDR3 loop: CASSTGLAGPQETQYF. CDR3 bases: TGTGCCAGCAGCACGGGACTAGCGGGTCCTCAAGAGACCCAGTACTTC.

This clonotype was observed at least ten times. The rearrangement links TRBV7-7 to TRBJ2-1, with D unresolved. CDR3 length: 15 amino acids. CDR1 is SSHAT and CDR2 is FNYEAQ in the germline V gene (reference sequence). CDR3 sequence reads: CATELGVDPYNEQFF. The CDR3 region has the DNA TGTGCTACAGAGCTTGGAGTAGATCCCTACAATGAGCAGTTCTTC. Looking up the rest from reference TRBV7-7 and TRBJ2-1 gives the full variable domain: GAGVSQSPRYKVTKRGQDVTLRCDPISSHATLYWYQQALGQGPEFLTYFNYEAQPDKSGLPSDRFSAERPEGSISTLTIQRTEQRDSAMYRCATELGVDPYNEQFFGPGTRLTVL.

This clonotype was observed a handful of times. J is TRBJ2-1 and V is TRBV9; 8 bases match TRBD2. This CDR3 is built from 18 residues. V lost 1 base, J lost 5 bases, and 14 bases stayed unmatched. Germline loops: CDR1 SGDLS, CDR2 YYNGEE. In nucleotides, the CDR3 is TGTGCCAGCAGCGTAAACTTTGCGGGAGGTTTTGTCGACAATGAGCAGTTCTTC. Protein product: CASSVNFAGGFVDNEQFF.

This clonotype appeared many times. The CDR3 DNA follows: TGCGCCAGCAGCCAAGTTCGGGAGGTGCTGTACAATGAGCAGTTCTTC. It is translated as CASSQVREVLYNEQFF. The chain joins TRBV4-3 to TRBJ2-1, with 7 bases identical to TRBD2. CDR1 is LGHNA, CDR2 YSLEER, per germline. The CDR3 has 16 amino acids. After removal of 1 base from V and 4 bases from J, the junction contained 7 bases not matched to a gene.

A few counts support this clonotype. The rearrangement uses TRBV11-2 and TRBJ2-2, with no clear D. Per the germline V gene, CDR1 is SGHAT and CDR2 is FQNNGV. This CDR3 is 15 amino acids long. Trimming cost V 3 bases and J 3 bases, with 11 bases left between them. CDR3 in DNA: TGTGCCAGCAGCTTCGTATGGGCAGACACCGGGGAGCTGTTTTTT. Protein product: CASSFVWADTGELFF.

The chain combines TRBV9 with TRBJ2-1; TRBD2 matches 8 bases. The J segment lost 2 bases and the V segment lost 4 bases, leaving 17 bases of the junction unmatched. Germline lookup yields CDR1 SGDLS and CDR2 YYNGEE. The CDR3 has 19 residues. In DNA form, the CDR3 reads TGTGCCAGCAGCCCTAGTGGCGGGAGGCCGTTTCTAACCTACAATGAGCAGTTCTTC. This codes for CASSPSGGRPFLTYNEQFF.

The chain joins TRBV7-9 to TRBJ2-2; D possibly corresponds to TRBD1 (5 bases). This CDR3 is built from 15 residues. V lost 6 bases, J lost 4 bases, and 15 bases lay in between. CDR1 SEHNR and CDR2 FQNEAQ come from the germline V gene (reference sequence). Here the CDR3 reads CASRKAAGSTGELFF. The CDR3 DNA reads as TGTGCCAGCAGAAAGGCCGCAGGGTCCACCGGGGAGCTGTTTTTT.

The rearrangement uses TRBV6-2 or TRBV6-3 and TRBJ1-3; D possibly corresponds to TRBD1 (5 bases). With 5 bases removed from V and 1 base from J, the gap between germline ends came to 9 bases. Germline V gene lookup returns CDR1 MNHEY and CDR2 SVGEGT. The CDR3 covers 14 residues. CDR3 bases: TGTGCCAGCAGTGGGACGGATTCTGGAAACACCATATATTTT. Its translation is CASSGTDSGNTIYF.

This clonotype appeared many times. The chain couples TRBV30 to TRBJ2-7; the match to TRBD1 covers 8 bases. Germline V gives CDR1 GTSNPN, CDR2 SVGIG (reference sequence). The ends lost 2 bases at V and 4 bases at J; junction bases unmatched: 4. CDR3 size: 13 residues. The CDR3: CAWSTGGLYEQYF. CDR3 nucleotides: TGTGCCTGGAGTACAGGGGGTTTGTACGAGCAGTACTTC.

This clonotype was counted at least ten times. The chain recombines TRBV10-3 with TRBJ2-7, with D perhaps being TRBD1 or TRBD2 (7 bases each). The V end was cut by 5 bases, the J end by 4 bases, with 18 bases between. The V gene's germline CDR1 is ENHRY and CDR2 SYGVKD. The CDR3 has 15 residues. CDR3 in amino acids: CAISFQGGGNYEQYF. The DNA of the CDR3 is TGTGCCATCAGTTTTCAGGGGGGAGGGAATTACGAGCAGTACTTC.

The rearrangement links TRBV5-4 to TRBJ2-3; D is perhaps TRBD1 (5 bases). Germline CDR1 reads SGHNT; CDR2 reads YYREEE (reference sequence). The CDR3 runs to 13 residues. Trimming cost V 5 bases and J 5 bases, with 12 bases left between them. The CDR3 region is CASSLKGVDTQYF. The CDR3 DNA sequence: TGTGCCAGCAGTCTAAAAGGGGTAGATACGCAGTATTTT.

This clonotype was detected ten times or more. The chain combines TRBV18 with TRBJ2-1; TRBD2 matches at 9 bases. This CDR3 is 15 amino acids long. With V trimmed by 6 bases and J by 7 bases, 10 bases remained unmatched. Looked up from germline, CDR1 is KGHSH and CDR2 is LQKENI. The chain's CDR3 is CASSPRVSGRNEQFF. The CDR3 DNA follows: TGTGCCAGCTCCCCCAGGGTCAGCGGGAGGAATGAGCAGTTCTTC.